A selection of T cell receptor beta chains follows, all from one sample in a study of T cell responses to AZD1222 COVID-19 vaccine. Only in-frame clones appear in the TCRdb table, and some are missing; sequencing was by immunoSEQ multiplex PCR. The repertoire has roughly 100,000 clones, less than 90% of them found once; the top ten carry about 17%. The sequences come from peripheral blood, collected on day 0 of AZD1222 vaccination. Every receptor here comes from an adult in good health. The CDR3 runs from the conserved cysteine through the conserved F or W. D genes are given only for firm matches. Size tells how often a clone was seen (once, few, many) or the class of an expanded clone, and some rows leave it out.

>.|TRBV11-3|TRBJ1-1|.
TGTGCCAGCAGCGATCGGACGGATGAAGCTTTCTTT
CASSDRTDEAFF
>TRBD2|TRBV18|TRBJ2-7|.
TGTGCCAGCTCACTAGCGGGTACCTACGAGCAGTACTTC
CASSLAGTYEQYF
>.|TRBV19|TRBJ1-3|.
TGTGCCAGTGGAAGGGCCCCGGGGTCTGGAAACACCATATATTTT
CASGRAPGSGNTIYF
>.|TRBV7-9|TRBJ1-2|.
TGTGCCAGCAGCCAAGCAACAGCCCCCTATGGCTACACCTTC
CASSQATAPYGYTF
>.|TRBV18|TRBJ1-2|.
TGTGCCAGCTCTCCGGGCCCCGGCTATGGCTACACCTTC
CASSPGPGYGYTF
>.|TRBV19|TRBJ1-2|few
TGTGCCAGTAGCGGACAGAACCGGAACTCTGGTGGCTACACCTTC
CASSGQNRNSGGYTF
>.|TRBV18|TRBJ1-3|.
TGTGCCAGCTCACCACCGACCTCTGGAAACACCATATATTTT
CASSPPTSGNTIYF
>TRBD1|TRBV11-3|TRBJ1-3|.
TGTGCCAGCAGCCGTGGACAGGATCGAGGAGGAAACACCATATATTTT
CASSRGQDRGGNTIYF
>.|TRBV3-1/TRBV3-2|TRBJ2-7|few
TGTGCCAGCAGCCAAGAGGACTCAGGAAACTACGAGCAGTACTTC
CASSQEDSGNYEQYF
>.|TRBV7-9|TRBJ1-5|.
TGTGCCAGCAGCTCAGACACGGGTCCCCAGCATTTT
CASSSDTGPQHF
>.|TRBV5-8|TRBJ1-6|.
TGTGCCAGCAGCTTGGGTAGAGTGAGATCACCCCTCCACTTT
CASSLGRVRSPLHF
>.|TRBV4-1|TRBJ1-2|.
TGCGCCAGCAGCCAAGAGGGGGCGACTTTCTATGGCTACACCTTC
CASSQEGATFYGYTF
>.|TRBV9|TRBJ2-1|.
TGTGCCAGCAGCGTAGACCAGACCACCTACAATGAGCAGTTCTTC
CASSVDQTTYNEQFF
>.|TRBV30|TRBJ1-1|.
TGTGCCTGGAGCACGAATCCGCCGGACGGAACTGAAGCTTTCTTT
CAWSTNPPDGTEAFF
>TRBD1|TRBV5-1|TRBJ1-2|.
TGCGCCAGCAGCTTGGAGGGACAGGGGTATGGCTACACCTTC
CASSLEGQGYGYTF
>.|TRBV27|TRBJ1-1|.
TGTGCCAGCAGTTCACGCAGGGTATCAAGTACTGAAGCTTTCTTT
CASSSRRVSSTEAFF
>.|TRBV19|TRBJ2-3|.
TGTGCCAGTAGTATGAACGGCCTTAGCACAGATACGCAGTATTTT
CASSMNGLSTDTQYF
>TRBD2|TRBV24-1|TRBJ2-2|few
TGTGCCACCAGTGGTTGGGGTCTAGCGGAGAGCACCGGGGAGCTGTTTTTT
CATSGWGLAESTGELFF
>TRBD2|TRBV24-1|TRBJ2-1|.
TGTGCCACCAGTGACCCCGGGAGGTCTGGCGATGAGCAGTTCTTC
CATSDPGRSGDEQFF
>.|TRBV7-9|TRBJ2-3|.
TGTGCCAGCAGCTTAGGCCGGACTGAGACAGATACGCAGTATTTT
CASSLGRTETDTQYF
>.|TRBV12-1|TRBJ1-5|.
.
CASSFAGGNQPQHF
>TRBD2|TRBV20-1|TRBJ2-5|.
TGCAGTGAGACTAGCGGGGGGACCCAGTACTTC
CSETSGGTQYF
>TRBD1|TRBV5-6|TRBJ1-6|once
TGTGCCAGCAGCTTAGAAGTGACAGGGTCGCGAGGCCTCCACTTT
CASSLEVTGSRGLHF
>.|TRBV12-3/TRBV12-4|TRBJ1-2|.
TGTGCCAGCAGTTTACCAGGGCGCGGCTACACCTTC
CASSLPGRGYTF
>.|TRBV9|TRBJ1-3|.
TGTGCCAGCAGCGGACGGGGCGGAAACACCATATATTTT
CASSGRGGNTIYF
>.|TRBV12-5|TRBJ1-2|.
TGTGCTAGTGGTTCCGGACGGGGCGAGTATGGCTACACCTTC
CASGSGRGEYGYTF
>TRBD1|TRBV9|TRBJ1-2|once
TGTGCCAGCACCCCGACAGGGGCTGGTGGCTACACCTTC
CASTPTGAGGYTF
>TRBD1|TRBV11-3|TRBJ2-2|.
TGTGCCAGCACCCCACAGGGGCCAGCGAACACCGGGGAGCTGTTTTTT
CASTPQGPANTGELFF
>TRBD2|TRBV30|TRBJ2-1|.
TGTGCCTGGATGACTAGCGGGGGGGCCGTCTACAATGAGCAGTTCTTC
CAWMTSGGAVYNEQFF
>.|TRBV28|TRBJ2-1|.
TGTGCCAGCAGTCCCCCCGCGGGACTCGAGCAGTTCTTC
CASSPPAGLEQFF
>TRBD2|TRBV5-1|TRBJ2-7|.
TGCGCCAGCCGGGGGGAATTGAGCTCCTACGAGCAGTACTTC
CASRGELSSYEQYF
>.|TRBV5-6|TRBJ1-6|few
TGTGCCAGCAGCTTGCGGACGAGCTCCTATAATTCACCCCTCCACTTT
CASSLRTSSYNSPLHF
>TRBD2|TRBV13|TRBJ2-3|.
TGTGCCAGCAGCCCCCGGGCGGGAGGTGCAGATACGCAGTATTTT
CASSPRAGGADTQYF
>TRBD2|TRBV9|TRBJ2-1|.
TGTGCCAGCAGCGTAGAAAGCGGGGGGACCTCCCAGTTCTTC
CASSVESGGTSQFF
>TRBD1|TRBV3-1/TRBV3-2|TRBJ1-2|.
TGTGCCAGCAGCCACGGGCTCCCAGGGGGCAAGGGCTACACCTTC
CASSHGLPGGKGYTF
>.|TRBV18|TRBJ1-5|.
TGTGCCAGCTCACCAAGTAACGGGCAGGGCCGCAATCAGCCCCAGCATTTT
CASSPSNGQGRNQPQHF
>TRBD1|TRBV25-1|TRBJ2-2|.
TGTGCCAGCGGGAAGGGACAGGCAAGAACCACCGGGGAGCTGTTTTTT
CASGKGQARTTGELFF
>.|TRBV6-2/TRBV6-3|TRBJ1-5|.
TGTGCCAGCAGTTACCACCACACAGGGTTGAGCAATCAGCCCCAGCATTTT
CASSYHHTGLSNQPQHF
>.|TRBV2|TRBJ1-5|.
TGTGCCAGCAGTGAAGTCCGGAGCAATCAGCCCCAGCATTTT
CASSEVRSNQPQHF
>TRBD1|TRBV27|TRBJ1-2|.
TGTGCCAGCAGTACAGGGGGGGGCTATGGCTACACCTTC
CASSTGGGYGYTF
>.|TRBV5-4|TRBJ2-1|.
TGTGCCAGCAGCCTACCCGGGACAACTTACAATGAGCAGTTCTTC
CASSLPGTTYNEQFF
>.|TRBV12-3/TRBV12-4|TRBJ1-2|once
TGTGCCAGCAGTTTTTCTGTTAACTATGGCTACACCTTC
CASSFSVNYGYTF
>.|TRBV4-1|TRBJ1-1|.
TGCGCCAGCAGCCAAGCGCGCGGACCACGAGCTTTCTTT
CASSQARGPRAFF
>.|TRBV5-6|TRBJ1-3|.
TGTGCCAGCAGCTCCGGGTCCATCTCTGGAAACACCATATATTTT
CASSSGSISGNTIYF
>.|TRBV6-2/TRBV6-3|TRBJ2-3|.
TGTGCCAGCAGTTATTCAACCGGGACAATGGGGTTGGATACGCAGTATTTT
CASSYSTGTMGLDTQYF
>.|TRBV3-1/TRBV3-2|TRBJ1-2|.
TGTGCCAGCAGCCAGGCCCGCCGAGGCTACACCTTC
CASSQARRGYTF
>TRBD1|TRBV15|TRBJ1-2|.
TGTGCCACCAGCGCATCACCGGGACAGCTTCCTGGCTACACCTTC
CATSASPGQLPGYTF